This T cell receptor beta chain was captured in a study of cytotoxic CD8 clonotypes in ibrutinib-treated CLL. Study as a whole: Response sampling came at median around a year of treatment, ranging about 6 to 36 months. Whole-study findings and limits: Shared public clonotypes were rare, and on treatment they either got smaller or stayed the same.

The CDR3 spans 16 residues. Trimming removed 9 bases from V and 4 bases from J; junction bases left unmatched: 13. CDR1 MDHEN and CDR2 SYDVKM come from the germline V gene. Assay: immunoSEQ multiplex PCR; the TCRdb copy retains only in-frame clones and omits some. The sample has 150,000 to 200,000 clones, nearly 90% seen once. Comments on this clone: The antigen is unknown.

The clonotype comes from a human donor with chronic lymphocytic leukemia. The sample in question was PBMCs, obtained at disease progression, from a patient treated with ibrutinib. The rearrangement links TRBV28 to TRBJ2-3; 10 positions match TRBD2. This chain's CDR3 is CASLALTSGFADTQYF. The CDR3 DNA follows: TGTGCCAGTTTAGCGCTGACTAGCGGGTTTGCAGATACGCAGTATTTT. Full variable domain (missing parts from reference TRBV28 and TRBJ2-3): DVKVTQSSRYLVKRTGEKVFLECVQDMDHENMFWYRQDPGLGLRLIYFSYDVKMKEKGDIPEGYSVSREKKERFSLILESASTNQTSMYLCASLALTSGFADTQYFGPGTRLTVL.